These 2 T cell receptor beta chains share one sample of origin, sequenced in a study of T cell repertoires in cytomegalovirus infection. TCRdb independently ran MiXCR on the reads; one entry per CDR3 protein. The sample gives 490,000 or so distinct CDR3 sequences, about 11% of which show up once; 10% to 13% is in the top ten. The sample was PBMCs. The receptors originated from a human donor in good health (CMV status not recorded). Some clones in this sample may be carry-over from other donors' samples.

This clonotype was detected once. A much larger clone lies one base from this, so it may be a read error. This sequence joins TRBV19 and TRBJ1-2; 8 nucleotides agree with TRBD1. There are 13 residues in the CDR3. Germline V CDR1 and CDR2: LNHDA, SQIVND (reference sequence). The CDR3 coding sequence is TGTGCCTCCCATGCCGGGACAGGCTATGGCTACAACTTC. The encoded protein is CASHAGTGYGYNF.

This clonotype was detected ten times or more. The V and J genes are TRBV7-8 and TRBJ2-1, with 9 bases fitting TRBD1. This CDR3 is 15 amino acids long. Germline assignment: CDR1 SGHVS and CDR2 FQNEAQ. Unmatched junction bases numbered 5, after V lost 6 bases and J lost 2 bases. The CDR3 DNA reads TGTGCCAGCAGATCTACAGGGGGCACCTACAATGAGCAGTTCTTC. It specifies CASRSTGGTYNEQFF.